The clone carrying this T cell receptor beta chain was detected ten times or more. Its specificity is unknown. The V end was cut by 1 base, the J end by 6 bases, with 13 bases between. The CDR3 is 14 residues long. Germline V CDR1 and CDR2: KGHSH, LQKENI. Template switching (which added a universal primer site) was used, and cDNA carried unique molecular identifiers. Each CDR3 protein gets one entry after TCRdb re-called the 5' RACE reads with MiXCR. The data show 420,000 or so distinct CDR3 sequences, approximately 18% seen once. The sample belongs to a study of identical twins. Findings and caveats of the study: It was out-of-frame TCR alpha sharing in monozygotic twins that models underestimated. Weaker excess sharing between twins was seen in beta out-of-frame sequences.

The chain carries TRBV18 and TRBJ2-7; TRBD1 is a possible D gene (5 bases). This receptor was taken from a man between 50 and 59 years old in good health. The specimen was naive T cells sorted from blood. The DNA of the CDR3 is TGTGCCAGCTCACCACGCCCCACAGGTGGCGAGCAGTACTTC. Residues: CASSPRPTGGEQYF.